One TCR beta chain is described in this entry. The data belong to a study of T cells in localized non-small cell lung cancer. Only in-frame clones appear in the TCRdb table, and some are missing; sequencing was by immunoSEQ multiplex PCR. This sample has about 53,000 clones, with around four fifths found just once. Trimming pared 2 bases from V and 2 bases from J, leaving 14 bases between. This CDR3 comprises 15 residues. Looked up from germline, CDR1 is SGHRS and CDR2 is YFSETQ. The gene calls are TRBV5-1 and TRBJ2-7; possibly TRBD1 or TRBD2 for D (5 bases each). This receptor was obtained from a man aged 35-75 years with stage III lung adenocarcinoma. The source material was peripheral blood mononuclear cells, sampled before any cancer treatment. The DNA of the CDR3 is TGCGCCAGCAGCTTCCTCGGGACCGAGACCTACGAGCAGTACTTC. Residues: CASSFLGTETYEQYF.